The following is a T cell receptor beta chain sequence with its context. The junction shows a germline mismatch at one end, possibly a read error. These data are taken from a study of OX40 agonist ivuxolimab in advanced cancers. Study at large: The group had a mean age of around 60 years, ranged from roughly 20 to 80, and was 82.7% male. Previous treatment with anti-PD-1, anti-PD-L1 or anti-CTLA-4 therapy was allowed; 30% to 50% had received some.

Data came from immunoSEQ multiplex PCR; TCRdb stores just in-frame clones and leaves some out. The sample has tens of thousands of clones, roughly nine tenths seen once. This clonotype was obtained from an adult with an advanced solid tumor such as melanoma, head and neck, liver or kidney cancer. The source was CD4+ or CD8+ T cells sorted from blood, collected in a trial of the OX40 agonist ivuxolimab.

For the CDR3, the DNA is TGTGCCAGCAGTTACCGTCTTGGGCAGACCAATGAAAACCTGTTTTTT. Translating it yields CASSYRLGQTNENLFF. The genes are TRBV6-5 and TRBJ1-4; D is unresolved. The CDR3 covers 16 residues. Germline CDR1 is MNHEY and CDR2 is SVGAGI.